A selection of T cell receptor beta chains follows, all from one sample in a study of cytomegalovirus exposure and HLA in healthy donors. Clones were read by immunoSEQ multiplex PCR, and TCRdb kept only the in-frame ones, dropping some. The sample yields around 200,000 clones, roughly 79% seen once. The sequenced material came from PBMCs. The origin of the receptors is a man in his late teens or twenties in good health and CMV-seronegative. Each CDR3 is given with its conserved first and last residue. The D gene is left open where the match is weak. Size is omitted from some rows. Given values are once, few, many or a class for expanded clones.

- | TRBJ1-1 | - | TRBV14 | TGTGCCAGCAGCCAAGTAGTGGACACTGAAGCTTTCTTT | CASSQVVDTEAFF
- | TRBJ2-5 | TRBD2 | TRBV7-2 | TGTGCCAGCAGCTTGGCTAGCGGGGAGACCCAGTACTTC | CASSLASGETQYF
- | TRBJ2-7 | - | TRBV7-2 | TGTGCCAGCAGCGAGACAGGAACCTACGAGCAGTACTTC | CASSETGTYEQYF
- | TRBJ1-6 | - | TRBV9 | TGTGCCAGCAGCGGGGGGGGCCTGTACTCCTATAATTCACCCCTCCACTTT | CASSGGGLYSYNSPLHF
few | TRBJ2-1 | - | TRBV29-1 | TGCAGCGTGGAAGGACTTCTTAATGAGCAGTTCTTC | CSVEGLLNEQFF
- | TRBJ2-1 | TRBD2 | TRBV9 | TGTGCCAGCAGCGAGAGGGGTGCGGGGGAGTTCTCCTACAATGAGCAGTTCTTC | CASSERGAGEFSYNEQFF
- | TRBJ2-3 | TRBD1 | TRBV6-1 | TGTGCCAGCAGGGCAGATGGGACAGGGAAAGATACGCAGTATTTT | CASRADGTGKDTQYF
once | TRBJ1-5 | TRBD1 | TRBV30 | TGTGCCTGGAGAAGGACAGGGGGCTCCCTAGCGAATCAGCCCCAGCATTTT | CAWRRTGGSLANQPQHF
- | TRBJ2-7 | TRBD1 | TRBV10-3 | TGTGCCATCAGTGACCGGGACAGGGGTGGGTACGAGCAGTACTTC | CAISDRDRGGYEQYF
- | TRBJ2-7 | - | TRBV19 | TGTGCCAGTAGTATGACAGCCAACTTCCACGAGCAGTACTTC | CASSMTANFHEQYF
- | TRBJ1-2 | - | TRBV28 | TGTGCCAGCAGTAGACTCCTCACTGAGGGCTACACCTTC | CASSRLLTEGYTF
- | TRBJ2-7 | TRBD2 | TRBV15 | TGTGCCACCAGCAGTGGCGGGAGTCCCCACGAGCAGTACTTC | CATSSGGSPHEQYF
- | TRBJ2-3 | - | TRBV7-9 | TGTGCCAGCAGCCTAGGGGGGGGCGATCCCACAGATACGCAGTATTTT | CASSLGGGDPTDTQYF
- | TRBJ2-7 | TRBD1 | TRBV10-3 | TGTGCCATCAGTGACCGACAGGGGCCCTCCTACGAGCAGTACTTC | CAISDRQGPSYEQYF
- | TRBJ2-5 | - | TRBV6-6 | TGTGCCAGCAGCCCCTGGGCCCGCCAAGAGACCCAGTACTTC | CASSPWARQETQYF
- | TRBJ2-1 | TRBD2 | TRBV19 | TGTGCCACCCTCCTGACTAGCGGGGGGGCGGGTGAGCAGTTCTTC | CATLLTSGGAGEQFF
- | TRBJ2-7 | TRBD1 | TRBV20-1 | TGCAGTGCTGGGACAGCCAGCTTC | CSAGTASF
- | TRBJ1-2 | TRBD1 | TRBV15 | TGTGCCACCAGCAGAGATAGGGACAGCCCCTATGGCTACACCTTC | CATSRDRDSPYGYTF
- | TRBJ1-4 | TRBD1 | TRBV28 | TGTGCCAGCAGTTCTCTGACAGGGGGGAATGAAAAACTGTTTTTT | CASSSLTGGNEKLFF
- | TRBJ2-7 | TRBD1 | TRBV18 | TGTGCCAGCTCACCGGGGACAGGGGCGAGATCCTACGAGCAGTACTTC | CASSPGTGARSYEQYF
- | TRBJ1-6 | TRBD1 | TRBV7-2 | TGTGCCAGCAGCCACCTCCGGGCCGGGACAGGGGACTTACCCCTCCACTTT | CASSHLRAGTGDLPLHF
- | TRBJ2-4 | - | TRBV5-6 | TGTGCCAGCAGCTATGGACAGAGCCTAGCCAAAAACATTCAGTACTTC | CASSYGQSLAKNIQYF
- | TRBJ1-3 | - | TRBV19 | TGTGCCAGTACCGGCGACACGACGGCTGGAAACACCATATATTTT | CASTGDTTAGNTIYF
- | TRBJ2-7 | - | TRBV5-1 | TGCGCCAGCAGCTTGGCCAGCTACGAGCAGTACTTC | CASSLASYEQYF
once | TRBJ1-2 | - | TRBV19 | TGTGCCAGTAGTATCCCCACAGGGAATAACTATGGCTACACCTTC | CASSIPTGNNYGYTF
few | TRBJ2-6 | TRBD1 | TRBV15 | TGTGCCACCAGGACAGCCGGGACAGGTTTCTCTGGGGCCAACGTCCTGACTTTC | CATRTAGTGFSGANVLTF
- | TRBJ1-1 | - | TRBV28 | TGTGCCAGCAGTTTAAACTGGTCGAACACTGAAGCTTTCTTT | CASSLNWSNTEAFF
- | TRBJ2-1 | TRBD2 | TRBV29-1 | TGCAGCGTTGTACCACTAGCGGGAGGGGAATACAATGAGCAGTTCTTC | CSVVPLAGGEYNEQFF
once | TRBJ2-7 | TRBD2 | TRBV23-1 | TGCGCCAGCAGTCAATCAGACCTAGGGACTAGCGGGACCCACGAGCAGTACTTC | CASSQSDLGTSGTHEQYF
- | TRBJ2-7 | - | TRBV5-4 | TGTGCCAGCAGCATCTGGGGGGACCACGGGGAGCAGTACTTC | CASSIWGDHGEQYF
few | TRBJ2-7 | - | TRBV10-3 | TGTGCCATCAGTGAGCCGGGGTACGAGCAGTACTTC | CAISEPGYEQYF
few | TRBJ2-2 | TRBD2 | TRBV7-8 | TGTGCCAGCAGCTTAGGCCTAGCGGGGACCGGGGAGCTGTTTTTT | CASSLGLAGTGELFF
few | TRBJ2-7 | TRBD2 | TRBV19 | TGTGCCAGTAGCGCGGGGGAATACGAGCAGTACTTC | CASSAGEYEQYF
- | TRBJ1-1 | - | TRBV9 | TGTGCCAGCAGCGTAGACTGGAGTGCGGTCACTGAAGCTTTCTTT | CASSVDWSAVTEAFF
few | TRBJ2-7 | - | TRBV30 | TGTGCCTGGAGTGGGTTGGCGGGATGGGGTACCGAGCAGTACTTC | CAWSGLAGWGTEQYF
- | TRBJ1-1 | - | TRBV19 | TGTGCCAGTAGTCGCGGCACTGAAGCTTTCTTT | CASSRGTEAFF
once | TRBJ1-1 | TRBD1 | TRBV6-5 | TGTGCCAGCAGTTACTCGATCGGGACAGGGGAGGCTGAAGCTTTCTTT | CASSYSIGTGEAEAFF
- | TRBJ1-5 | - | TRBV5-6 | TGTGCCAGCAGCTTCAGTGATTCCAATCAGCCCCAGCATTTT | CASSFSDSNQPQHF
- | TRBJ1-2 | TRBD1 | TRBV6-5 | TGTGCCAGCAGTGACAGGGACCTCGGCTACACCTTC | CASSDRDLGYTF
- | TRBJ1-2 | TRBD1 | TRBV14 | TGTGCCAGCAGCCTCAGGACAGGGACGGGAGGCTACACCTTC | CASSLRTGTGGYTF
- | TRBJ2-7 | TRBD2 | TRBV5-1 | TGCGCCAGCAGTCCTGGGATGGGAGGGCCATCCTACGAGCAGTACTTC | CASSPGMGGPSYEQYF
few | TRBJ1-2 | TRBD1 | TRBV30 | TGTGCCTGGGACGGCACCACAGGGGCCGGATCTAACTATGGCTACACCTTC | CAWDGTTGAGSNYGYTF
- | TRBJ1-2 | - | TRBV5-6 | TGTGCCAGCAGTCGCCGGGACATCGCCTATGGCTACACCTTC | CASSRRDIAYGYTF
once | TRBJ2-4 | TRBD2 | TRBV4-3 | TGCGCCAGCAGCCCCCGACTAGCGGGAGTGGACATTCAGTACTTC | CASSPRLAGVDIQYF
- | TRBJ2-5 | - | TRBV4-3 | TGCGCCAGCAGCCAAGGGTTGGGCCGGGAGACCCAGTACTTC | CASSQGLGRETQYF
once | TRBJ2-7 | - | TRBV6-6 | TGTGCCAGCAGTTACGATACAGGGCTCGAGCAGTACTTC | CASSYDTGLEQYF